This T cell receptor beta chain was profiled in a study of T-cell memory formation after mild COVID-19. Study results and limitations: Detection of some responders pre-infection suggested pre-existing cross-reactive memory T cells participated.

V was trimmed by 4 bases and J by 1 base, leaving 5 bases between them. Per the germline V gene, CDR1 is GTSNPN and CDR2 is SVGIG (reference sequence). The CDR3 loop spans 11 amino acids. For this clonotype: No antigen is known for it.

TCRdb re-called the 5' RACE reads through MiXCR, storing one row per CDR3 protein. The sample records about half a million distinct CDR3 sequences, roughly 18% being singletons. The TCR originated in an adult woman who had mild COVID-19 (a few samples of this study predate the infection). Cell type and time point are not known. The chain uses TRBV30 and TRBJ2-7; D unclear. The specimen sequenced was PBMCs or a T cell subset sorted from them (not recorded which). This CDR3 reads CAWIESYEQYF. Written as DNA, the CDR3 is TGTGCCTGGATTGAGTCCTACGAGCAGTACTTC.